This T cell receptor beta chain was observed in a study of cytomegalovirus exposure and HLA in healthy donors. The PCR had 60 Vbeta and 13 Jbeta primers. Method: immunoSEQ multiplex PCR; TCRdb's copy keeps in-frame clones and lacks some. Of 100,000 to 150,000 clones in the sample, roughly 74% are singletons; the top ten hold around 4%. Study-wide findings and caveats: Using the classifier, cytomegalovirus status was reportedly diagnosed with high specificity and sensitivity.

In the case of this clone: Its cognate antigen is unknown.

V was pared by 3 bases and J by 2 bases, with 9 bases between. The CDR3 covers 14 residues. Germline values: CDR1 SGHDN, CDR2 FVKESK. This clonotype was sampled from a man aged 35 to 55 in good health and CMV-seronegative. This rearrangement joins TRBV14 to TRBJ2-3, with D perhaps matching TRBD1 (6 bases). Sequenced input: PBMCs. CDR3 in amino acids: CASSQQGYTDTQYF. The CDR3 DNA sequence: TGTGCCAGCAGCCAGCAGGGGTACACAGATACGCAGTATTTT. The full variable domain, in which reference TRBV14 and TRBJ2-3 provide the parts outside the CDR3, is EAGVTQFPSHSVIEKGQTVTLRCDPISGHDNLYWYRRVMGKEIKFLLHFVKESKQDESGMPNNRFLAERTGGTYSTLKVQPAELEDSGVYFCASSQQGYTDTQYFGPGTRLTVL.